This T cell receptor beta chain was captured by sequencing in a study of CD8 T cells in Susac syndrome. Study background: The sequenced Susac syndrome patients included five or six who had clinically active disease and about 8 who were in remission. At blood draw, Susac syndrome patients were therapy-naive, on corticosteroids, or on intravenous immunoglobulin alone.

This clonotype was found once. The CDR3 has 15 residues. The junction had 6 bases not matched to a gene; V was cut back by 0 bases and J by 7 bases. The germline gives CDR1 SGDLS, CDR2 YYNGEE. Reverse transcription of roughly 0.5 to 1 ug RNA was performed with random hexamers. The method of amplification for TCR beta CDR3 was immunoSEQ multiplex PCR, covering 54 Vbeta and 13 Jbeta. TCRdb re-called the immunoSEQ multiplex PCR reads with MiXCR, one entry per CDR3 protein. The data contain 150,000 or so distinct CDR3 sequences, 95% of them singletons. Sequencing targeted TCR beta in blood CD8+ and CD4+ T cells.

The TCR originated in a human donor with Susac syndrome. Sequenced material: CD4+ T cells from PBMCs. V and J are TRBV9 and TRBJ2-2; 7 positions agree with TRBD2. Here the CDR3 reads CASSVGSGAGGELFF. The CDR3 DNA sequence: TGTGCCAGCAGCGTAGGAAGCGGGGCGGGCGGGGAGCTGTTTTTT.